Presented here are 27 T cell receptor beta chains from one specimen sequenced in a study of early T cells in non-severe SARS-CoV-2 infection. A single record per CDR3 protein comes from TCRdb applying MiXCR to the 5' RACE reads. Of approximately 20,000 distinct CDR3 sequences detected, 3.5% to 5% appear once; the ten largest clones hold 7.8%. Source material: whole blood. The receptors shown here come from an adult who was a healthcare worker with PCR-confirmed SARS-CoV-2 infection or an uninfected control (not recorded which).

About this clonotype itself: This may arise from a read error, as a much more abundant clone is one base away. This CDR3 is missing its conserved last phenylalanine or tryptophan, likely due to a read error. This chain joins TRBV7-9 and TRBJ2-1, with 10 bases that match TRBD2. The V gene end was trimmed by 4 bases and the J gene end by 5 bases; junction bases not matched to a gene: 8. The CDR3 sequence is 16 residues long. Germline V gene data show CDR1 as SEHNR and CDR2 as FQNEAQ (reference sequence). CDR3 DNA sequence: TGTGCCAGCAGCTCCTCTAGCGGGGGAGACAACAATGAGCAGTTCCTC. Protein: CASSSSSGGDNNEQFL.

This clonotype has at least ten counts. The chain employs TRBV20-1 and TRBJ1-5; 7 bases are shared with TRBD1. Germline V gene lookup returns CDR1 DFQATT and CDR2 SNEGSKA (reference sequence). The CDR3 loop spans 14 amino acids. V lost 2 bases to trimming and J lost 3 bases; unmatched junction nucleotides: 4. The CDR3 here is CSARRGQFNQPQHF. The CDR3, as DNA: TGCAGTGCTAGACGGGGACAGTTCAATCAGCCCCAGCATTTT.

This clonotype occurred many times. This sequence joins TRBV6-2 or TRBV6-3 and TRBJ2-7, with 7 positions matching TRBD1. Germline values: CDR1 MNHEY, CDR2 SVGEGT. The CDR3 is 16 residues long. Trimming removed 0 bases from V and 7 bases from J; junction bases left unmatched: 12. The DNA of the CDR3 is TGTGCCAGCAGTTACTCACGCAGCGAGCCAGGGGGAGAGCAGTACTTC. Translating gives CASSYSRSEPGGEQYF.

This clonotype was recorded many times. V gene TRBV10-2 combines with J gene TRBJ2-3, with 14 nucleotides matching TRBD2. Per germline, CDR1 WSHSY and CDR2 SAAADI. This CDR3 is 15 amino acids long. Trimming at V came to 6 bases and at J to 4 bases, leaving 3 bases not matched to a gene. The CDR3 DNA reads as TGCGCCAGCAGGTGGACTAGCGGGGGGCCAGATACGCAGTATTTT. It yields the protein CASRWTSGGPDTQYF.

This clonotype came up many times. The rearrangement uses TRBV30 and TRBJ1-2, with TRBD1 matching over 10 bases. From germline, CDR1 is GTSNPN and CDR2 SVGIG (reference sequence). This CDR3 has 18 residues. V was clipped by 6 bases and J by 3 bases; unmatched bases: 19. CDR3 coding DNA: TGTGCCTGCATCCCCATGGGAGGGACAGGGGCAATATACTATGGCTACACCTTC. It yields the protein CACIPMGGTGAIYYGYTF.

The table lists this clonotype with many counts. The CDR3 here is CASSEQGFPQFF. In DNA, the CDR3 is TGTGCCAGCAGCGAACAGGGATTCCCCCAGTTCTTC. The chain carries TRBV7-9 and TRBJ2-1; a possible D gene is TRBD1 (6 bases). The germline V and J ends were trimmed by 5 bases and 13 bases, with 15 bases remaining between them. This CDR3 region has 12 residues. In germline, CDR1 is SEHNR, CDR2 FQNEAQ (reference sequence).

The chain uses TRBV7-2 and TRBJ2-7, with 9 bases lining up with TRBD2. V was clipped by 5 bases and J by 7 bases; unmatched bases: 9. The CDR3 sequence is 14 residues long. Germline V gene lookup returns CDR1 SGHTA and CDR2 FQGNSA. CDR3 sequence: CASSLLAGRGEQYF. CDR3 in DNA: TGTGCCAGCAGCCTCCTAGCGGGGCGGGGGGAGCAGTACTTC. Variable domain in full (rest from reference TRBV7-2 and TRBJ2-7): GAGVSQSPSNKVTEKGKDVELRCDPISGHTALYWYRQSLGQGLEFLIYFQGNSAPDKSGLPSDRFSAERTGGSVSTLTIQRTQQEDSAVYLCASSLLAGRGEQYFGPGTRLTVT.

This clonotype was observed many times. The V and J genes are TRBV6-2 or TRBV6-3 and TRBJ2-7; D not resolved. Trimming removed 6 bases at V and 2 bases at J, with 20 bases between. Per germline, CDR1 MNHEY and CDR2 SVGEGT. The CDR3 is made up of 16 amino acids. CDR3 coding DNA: TGTGCCAGCAGCCACCCCCCGGGTCGCCAACCCTACGAGCAGTACTTC. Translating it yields CASSHPPGRQPYEQYF.

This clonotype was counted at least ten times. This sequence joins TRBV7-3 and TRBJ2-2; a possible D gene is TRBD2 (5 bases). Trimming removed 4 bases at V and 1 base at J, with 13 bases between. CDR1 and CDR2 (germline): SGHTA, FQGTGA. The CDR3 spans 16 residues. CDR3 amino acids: CASSYLAAGNTGELFF. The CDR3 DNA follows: TGTGCCAGCAGCTATCTGGCGGCGGGGAACACCGGGGAGCTGTTTTTT.

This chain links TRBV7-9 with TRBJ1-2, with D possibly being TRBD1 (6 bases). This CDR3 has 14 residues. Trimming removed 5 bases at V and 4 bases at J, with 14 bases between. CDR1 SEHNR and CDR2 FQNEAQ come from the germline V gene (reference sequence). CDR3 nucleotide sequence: TGTGCCAGCAGCCACTCGGACAGCGTCTATGGCTACACCTTC. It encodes CASSHSDSVYGYTF.

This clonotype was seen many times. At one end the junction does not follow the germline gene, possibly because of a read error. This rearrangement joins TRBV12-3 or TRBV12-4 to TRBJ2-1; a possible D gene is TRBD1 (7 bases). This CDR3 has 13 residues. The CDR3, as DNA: TGTGCCAGCAGTGGCGCGGGGACAGCCACTCAGGTCTTC. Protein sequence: CASSGAGTATQVF.

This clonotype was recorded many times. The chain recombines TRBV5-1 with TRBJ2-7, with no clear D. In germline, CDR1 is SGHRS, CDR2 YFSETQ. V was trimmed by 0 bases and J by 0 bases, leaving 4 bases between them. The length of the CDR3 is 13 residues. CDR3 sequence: CASSLGHSYEQYF. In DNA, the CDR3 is TGCGCCAGCAGCTTGGGACACTCCTACGAGCAGTACTTC.

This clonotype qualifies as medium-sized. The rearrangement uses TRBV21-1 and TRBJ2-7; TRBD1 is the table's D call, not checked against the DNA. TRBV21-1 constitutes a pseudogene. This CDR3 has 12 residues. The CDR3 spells CASSPREYEQYF. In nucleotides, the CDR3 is TGTGCCAGCAGCCCCAGGGAGTACGAGCAGTACTTC.

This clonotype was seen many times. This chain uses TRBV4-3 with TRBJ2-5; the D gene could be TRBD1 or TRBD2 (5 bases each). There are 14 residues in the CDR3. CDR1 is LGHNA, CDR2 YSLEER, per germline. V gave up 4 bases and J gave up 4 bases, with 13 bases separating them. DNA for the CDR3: TGCGCCAGCAGCCCCCGGGGCGGGCCAGAGACCCAGTACTTC. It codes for CASSPRGGPETQYF.

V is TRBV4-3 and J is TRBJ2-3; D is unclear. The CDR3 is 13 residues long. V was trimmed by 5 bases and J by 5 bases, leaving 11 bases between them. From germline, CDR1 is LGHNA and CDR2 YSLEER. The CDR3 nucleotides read TGCGCCAGCAGCGCCGACAAGGGAGATACGCAGTATTTT. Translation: CASSADKGDTQYF.

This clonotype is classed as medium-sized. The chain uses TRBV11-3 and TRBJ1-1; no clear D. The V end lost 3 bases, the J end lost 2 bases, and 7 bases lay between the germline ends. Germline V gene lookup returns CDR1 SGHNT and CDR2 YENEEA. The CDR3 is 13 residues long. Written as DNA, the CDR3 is TGTGCCAGCAGCTTCGGCTCAAACACTGAAGCTTTCTTT. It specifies CASSFGSNTEAFF.

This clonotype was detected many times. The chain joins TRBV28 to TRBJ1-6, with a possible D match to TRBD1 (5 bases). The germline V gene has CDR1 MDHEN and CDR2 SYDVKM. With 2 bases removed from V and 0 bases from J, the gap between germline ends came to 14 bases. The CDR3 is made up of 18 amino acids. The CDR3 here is CASSLGIGGSSYNSPLHF. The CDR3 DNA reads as TGTGCCAGCAGTTTAGGGATCGGGGGGAGCTCCTATAATTCACCCCTCCACTTT.

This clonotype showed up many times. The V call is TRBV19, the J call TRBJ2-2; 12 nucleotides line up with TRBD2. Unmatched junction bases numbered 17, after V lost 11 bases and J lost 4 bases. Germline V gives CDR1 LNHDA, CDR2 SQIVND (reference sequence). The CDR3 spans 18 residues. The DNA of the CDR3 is TGTGCCTCACGATTGGGGCTAGCGGGGGGGCGTGGCACCGGGGAGCTGTTTTTT. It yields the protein CASRLGLAGGRGTGELFF. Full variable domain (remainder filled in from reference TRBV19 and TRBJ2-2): DGGITQSPKYLFRKEGQNVTLSCEQNLNHDAMYWYRQDPGQGLRLIYYSQIVNDFQKGDIAEGYSVSREKKESFPLTVTSAQKNPTAFYLCASRLGLAGGRGTGELFFGEGSRLTVL.

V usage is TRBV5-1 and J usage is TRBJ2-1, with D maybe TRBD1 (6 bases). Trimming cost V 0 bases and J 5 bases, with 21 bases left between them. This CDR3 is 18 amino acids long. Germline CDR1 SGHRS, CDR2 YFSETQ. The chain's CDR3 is CASSLAPQGSVYNNEQFF. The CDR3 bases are TGCGCCAGCAGCTTGGCCCCCCAGGGGTCGGTGTATAACAATGAGCAGTTCTTC.

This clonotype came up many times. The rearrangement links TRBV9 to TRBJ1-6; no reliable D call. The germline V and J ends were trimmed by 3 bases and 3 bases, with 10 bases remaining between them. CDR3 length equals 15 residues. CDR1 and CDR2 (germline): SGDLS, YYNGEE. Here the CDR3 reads CASSAVAGYNSPLHF. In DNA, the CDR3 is TGTGCCAGCAGCGCCGTAGCGGGCTATAATTCACCCCTCCACTTT.

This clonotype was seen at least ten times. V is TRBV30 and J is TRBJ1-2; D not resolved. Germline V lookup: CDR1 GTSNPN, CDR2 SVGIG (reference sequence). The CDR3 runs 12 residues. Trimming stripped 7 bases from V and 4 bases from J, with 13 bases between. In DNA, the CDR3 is TGTGCCTCCTCCTTCTCGGGCTATGGCTACACCTTC. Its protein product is CASSFSGYGYTF.

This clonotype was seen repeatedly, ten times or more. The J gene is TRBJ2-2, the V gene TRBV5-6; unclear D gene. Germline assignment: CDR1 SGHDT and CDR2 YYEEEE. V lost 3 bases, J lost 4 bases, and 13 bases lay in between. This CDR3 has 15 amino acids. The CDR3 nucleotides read TGTGCCAGCAGCTCGCAGAGAGGTGTCACCGGGGAGCTGTTTTTT. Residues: CASSSQRGVTGELFF.

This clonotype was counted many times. The CDR3, as DNA: TGTGCCTGGGCGGGGGGACAGGTAATTACCTACGAGCAGTACTTC. Protein product: CAWAGGQVITYEQYF. This rearrangement joins TRBV30 to TRBJ2-7, with D possibly called TRBD1 or TRBD2 (8 bases each). The CDR3 sequence is 15 residues long. Trimming took 5 bases from V and 2 from J, leaving 19 bases between them. Germline CDR1 GTSNPN, CDR2 SVGIG (reference sequence). The full variable domain, its missing parts supplied by reference TRBV30 and TRBJ2-7, is SQTIHQWPATLVQPVGSPLSLECTVEGTSNPNLYWYRQAAGRGLQLLFYSVGIGQISSEVPQNLSASRPQDRQFILSSKKLLLSDSGFYLCAWAGGQVITYEQYFGPGTRLTVT.

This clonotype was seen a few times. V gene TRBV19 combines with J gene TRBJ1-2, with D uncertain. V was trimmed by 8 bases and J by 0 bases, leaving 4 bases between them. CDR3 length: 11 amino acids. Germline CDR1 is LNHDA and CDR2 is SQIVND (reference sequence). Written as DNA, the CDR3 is TGTGCCAGTTCACCTAACTATGGCTACACCTTC. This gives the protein CASSPNYGYTF.

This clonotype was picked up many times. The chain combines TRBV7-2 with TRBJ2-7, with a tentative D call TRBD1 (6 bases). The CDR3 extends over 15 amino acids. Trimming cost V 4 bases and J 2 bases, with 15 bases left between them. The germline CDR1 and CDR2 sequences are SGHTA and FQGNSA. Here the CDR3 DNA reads TGTGCCAGCAGCTCCACAGGGCTATTGACCTACGAGCAGTACTTC. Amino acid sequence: CASSSTGLLTYEQYF.

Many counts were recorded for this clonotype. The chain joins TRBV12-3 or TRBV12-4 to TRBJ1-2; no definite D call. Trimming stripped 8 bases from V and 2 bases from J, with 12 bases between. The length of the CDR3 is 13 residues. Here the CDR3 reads CASCRRINYGYTF. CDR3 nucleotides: TGTGCCAGCTGCAGACGGATAAACTATGGCTACACCTTC.

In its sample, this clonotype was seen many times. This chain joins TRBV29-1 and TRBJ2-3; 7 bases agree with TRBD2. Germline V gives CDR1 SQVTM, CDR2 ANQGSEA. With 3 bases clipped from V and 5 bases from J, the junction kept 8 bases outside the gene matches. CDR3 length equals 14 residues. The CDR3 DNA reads TGCAGCGTTGAGGGGGGGAGACAATTAGATACGCAGTATTTT. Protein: CSVEGGRQLDTQYF.